What follows are 6 T cell receptor beta chains derived from one specimen sequenced in a study of identical twins. TCRdb fed the 5' RACE reads into MiXCR, producing one record per CDR3 protein. The sample carries some 790,000 distinct CDR3 sequences, roughly 20% recorded once. Separately, the same data were catalogued under a study of T cells expressing NK-cell markers.

The specimen was PBMCs. The origin of the receptors is a woman aged 18-29 years in good health.

The chain has TRBV12-3 or TRBV12-4 and TRBJ1-5, with D hard to call. V lost 1 base to trimming and J lost 10 bases, with 11 bases between them. CDR3 length: 13 residues. The CDR3 DNA sequence: TGTGCCAGCAGTTTAGGAGTAAAAGTCCCCCAGCATTTT. Translation gives CASSLGVKVPQHF.

This clonotype was seen a few times. DNA of the CDR3: TGCAGTGCTAGAGAAGGTTCGCGGGCTACCTACAATGAGCAGTTCTTC. Amino acid sequence: CSAREGSRATYNEQFF. This chain uses TRBV20-1 with TRBJ2-1; TRBD2 is a possible D gene (5 bases). The germline CDR1 and CDR2 sequences are DFQATT and SNEGSKA (reference sequence). Trimming took 0 bases from V and 2 from J, leaving 14 bases between them. The CDR3 has 16 amino acids.

The chain combines TRBV2 with TRBJ2-7; D is uncertain. The length of the CDR3 is 12 residues. CDR1 SNHLY and CDR2 FYNNEI come from the germline V gene. V lost 8 bases, J lost 2 bases, and 10 bases lay in between. CDR3 amino acids: CASLSSTYEQYF. The CDR3 DNA reads TGTGCCAGCTTGTCTTCCACCTACGAGCAGTACTTC.

The rearrangement links TRBV6-2 or TRBV6-3 to TRBJ2-1; D may be TRBD1 (6 bases). The CDR3 spans 17 residues. Trimming took off 2 bases at V and 9 bases at J, with 23 bases between the two ends. CDR1 is MNHEY and CDR2 is SVGEGT in the germline V gene. The CDR3 DNA reads as TGTGCCAGCAGTTACCGTGGTATTCAGACGGGACACGGTGAGCAGTTCTTC. Protein sequence: CASSYRGIQTGHGEQFF.

This rearrangement joins TRBV20-1 to TRBJ2-5, with TRBD1 as a possible D gene (5 bases). Germline CDR1 and CDR2: DFQATT and SNEGSKA (reference sequence). This CDR3 is built from 12 residues. V lost 6 bases to trimming and J lost 2 bases, with 10 bases between them. The CDR3 is CSATQGQETQYF. The CDR3 DNA sequence: TGCAGTGCCACCCAGGGTCAAGAGACCCAGTACTTC.

The rearrangement links TRBV20-1 to TRBJ2-7; TRBD1 is a possible D gene (7 bases). Trimming cost V 0 bases and J 3 bases, with 15 bases left between them. Germline assignment: CDR1 DFQATT and CDR2 SNEGSKA (reference sequence). The CDR3 contains 15 residues. In nucleotides, the CDR3 is TGCAGTGCTAGAGATGGAACAGGGGAGGTCTACGAGCAGTACTTC. This gives the protein CSARDGTGEVYEQYF.